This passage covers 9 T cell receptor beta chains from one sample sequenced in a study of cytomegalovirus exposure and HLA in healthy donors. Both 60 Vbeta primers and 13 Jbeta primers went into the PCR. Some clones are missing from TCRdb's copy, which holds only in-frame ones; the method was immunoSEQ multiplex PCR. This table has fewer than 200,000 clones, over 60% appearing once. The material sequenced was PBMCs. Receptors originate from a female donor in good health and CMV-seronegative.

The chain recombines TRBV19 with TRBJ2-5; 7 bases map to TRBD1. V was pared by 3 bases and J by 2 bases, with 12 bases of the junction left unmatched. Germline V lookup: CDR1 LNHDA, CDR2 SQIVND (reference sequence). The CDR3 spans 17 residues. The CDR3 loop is CASSITKPGQRQETQYF. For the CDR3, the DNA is TGTGCCAGTAGTATTACTAAACCGGGACAGCGACAAGAGACCCAGTACTTC.

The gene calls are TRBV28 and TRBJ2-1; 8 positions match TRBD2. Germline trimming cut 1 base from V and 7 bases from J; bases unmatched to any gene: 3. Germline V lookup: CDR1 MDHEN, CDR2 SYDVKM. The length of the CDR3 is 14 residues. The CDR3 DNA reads TGTGCCAGCAGTTTATCGGGAGGGCCGAATGAGCAGTTCTTC. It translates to CASSLSGGPNEQFF.

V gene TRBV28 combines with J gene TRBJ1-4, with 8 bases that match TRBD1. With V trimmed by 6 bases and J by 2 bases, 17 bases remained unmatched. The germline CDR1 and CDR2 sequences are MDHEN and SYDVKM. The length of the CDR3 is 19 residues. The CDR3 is CASRTLRTGRGKTNEKLFF. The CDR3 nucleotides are TGTGCCAGCAGAACCCTCAGGACAGGGCGGGGAAAGACTAATGAAAAACTGTTTTTT.

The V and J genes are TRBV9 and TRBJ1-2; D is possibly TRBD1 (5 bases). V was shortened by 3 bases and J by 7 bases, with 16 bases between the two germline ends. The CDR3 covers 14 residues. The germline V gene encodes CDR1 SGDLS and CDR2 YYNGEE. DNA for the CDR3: TGTGCCAGCAGCGAGGGTAGGGGCTCGGGTGGCTACACCTTC. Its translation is CASSEGRGSGGYTF.

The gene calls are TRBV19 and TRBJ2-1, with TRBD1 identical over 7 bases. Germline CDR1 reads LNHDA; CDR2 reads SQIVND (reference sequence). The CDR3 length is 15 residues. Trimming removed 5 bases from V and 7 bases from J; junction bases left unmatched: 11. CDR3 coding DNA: TGTGCCAGTAGTCTCCCGACAGGGACGGTTAATGAGCAGTTCTTC. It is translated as CASSLPTGTVNEQFF. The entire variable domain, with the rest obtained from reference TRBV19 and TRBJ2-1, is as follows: DGGITQSPKYLFRKEGQNVTLSCEQNLNHDAMYWYRQDPGQGLRLIYYSQIVNDFQKGDIAEGYSVSREKKESFPLTVTSAQKNPTAFYLCASSLPTGTVNEQFFGPGTRLTVL.

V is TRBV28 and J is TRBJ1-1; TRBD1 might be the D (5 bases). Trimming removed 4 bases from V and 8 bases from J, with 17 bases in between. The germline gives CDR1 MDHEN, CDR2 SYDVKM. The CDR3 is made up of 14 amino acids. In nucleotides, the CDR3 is TGTGCCAGCAGTTCCTTGGGGGAGGTTACGGAAGCTTTCTTT. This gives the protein CASSSLGEVTEAFF. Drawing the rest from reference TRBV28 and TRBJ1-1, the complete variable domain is DVKVTQSSRYLVKRTGEKVFLECVQDMDHENMFWYRQDPGLGLRLIYFSYDVKMKEKGDIPEGYSVSREKKERFSLILESASTNQTSMYLCASSSLGEVTEAFFGQGTRLTVV.

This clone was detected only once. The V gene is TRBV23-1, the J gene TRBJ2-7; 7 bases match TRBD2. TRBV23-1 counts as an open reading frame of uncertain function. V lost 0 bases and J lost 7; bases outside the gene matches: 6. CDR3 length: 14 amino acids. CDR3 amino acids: CASSQSVKGGEQYF. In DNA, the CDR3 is TGCGCCAGCAGTCAATCGGTCAAGGGAGGGGAGCAGTACTTC.

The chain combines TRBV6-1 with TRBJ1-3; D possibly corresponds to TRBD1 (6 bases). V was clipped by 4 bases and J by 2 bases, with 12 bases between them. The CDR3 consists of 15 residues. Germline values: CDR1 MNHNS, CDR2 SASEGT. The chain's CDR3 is CASSVSGQPGNTIYF. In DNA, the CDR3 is TGTGCCAGCAGTGTTTCCGGACAGCCTGGAAACACCATATATTTT.

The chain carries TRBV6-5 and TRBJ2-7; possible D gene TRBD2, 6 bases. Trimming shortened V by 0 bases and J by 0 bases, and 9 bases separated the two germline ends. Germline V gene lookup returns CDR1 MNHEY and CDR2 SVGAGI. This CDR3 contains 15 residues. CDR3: CASSYSRGTSYEQYF. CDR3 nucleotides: TGTGCCAGCAGTTACTCGCGCGGGACCTCCTACGAGCAGTACTTC.